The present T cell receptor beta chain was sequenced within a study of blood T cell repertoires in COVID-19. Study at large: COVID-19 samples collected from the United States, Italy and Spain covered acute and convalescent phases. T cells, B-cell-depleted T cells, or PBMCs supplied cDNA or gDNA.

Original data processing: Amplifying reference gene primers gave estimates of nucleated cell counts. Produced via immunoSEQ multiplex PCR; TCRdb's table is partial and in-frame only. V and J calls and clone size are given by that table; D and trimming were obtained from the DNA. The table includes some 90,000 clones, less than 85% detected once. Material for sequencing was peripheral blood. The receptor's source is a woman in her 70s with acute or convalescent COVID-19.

The CDR3 loop reads CASSYRTSGGNIQYF. CDR3 nucleotide sequence: TGTGCCAGCAGCTACCGGACTAGTGGGGGGAACATTCAGTACTTC. The V and J genes are TRBV7-2 and TRBJ2-4; 7 nucleotides line up with TRBD2. This CDR3 is built from 15 residues. Germline values: CDR1 SGHTA, CDR2 FQGNSA. Trimming at V came to 4 bases and at J to 7 bases, leaving 10 bases not matched to a gene.